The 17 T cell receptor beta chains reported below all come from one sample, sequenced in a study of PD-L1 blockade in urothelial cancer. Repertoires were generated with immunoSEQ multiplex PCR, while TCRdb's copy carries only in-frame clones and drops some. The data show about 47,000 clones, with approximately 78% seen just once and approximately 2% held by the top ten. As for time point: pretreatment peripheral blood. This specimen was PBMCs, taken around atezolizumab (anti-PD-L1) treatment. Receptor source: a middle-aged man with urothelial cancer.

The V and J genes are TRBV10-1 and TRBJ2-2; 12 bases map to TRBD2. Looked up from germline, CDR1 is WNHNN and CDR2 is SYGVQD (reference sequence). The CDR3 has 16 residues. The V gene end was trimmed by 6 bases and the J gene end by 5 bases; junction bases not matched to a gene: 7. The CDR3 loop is CASSDRGLAGTGELFF. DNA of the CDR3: TGCGCCAGCAGCGACAGAGGACTAGCGGGGACCGGGGAGCTGTTTTTT.

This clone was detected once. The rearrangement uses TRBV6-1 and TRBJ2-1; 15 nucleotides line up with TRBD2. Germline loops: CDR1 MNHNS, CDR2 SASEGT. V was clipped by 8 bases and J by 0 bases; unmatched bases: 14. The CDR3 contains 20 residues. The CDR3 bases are TGTGCCAGCGGTGGCGTCGGACTAGCGGGGGGGCCTAGCTCCTACAATGAGCAGTTCTTC. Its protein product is CASGGVGLAGGPSSYNEQFF.

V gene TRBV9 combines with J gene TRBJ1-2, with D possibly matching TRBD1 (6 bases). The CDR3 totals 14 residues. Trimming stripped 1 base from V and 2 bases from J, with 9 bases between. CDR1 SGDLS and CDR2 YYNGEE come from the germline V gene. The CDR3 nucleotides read TGTGCCAGCAGCGTATCTCAGGGGAACTATGGCTACACCTTC. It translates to CASSVSQGNYGYTF.

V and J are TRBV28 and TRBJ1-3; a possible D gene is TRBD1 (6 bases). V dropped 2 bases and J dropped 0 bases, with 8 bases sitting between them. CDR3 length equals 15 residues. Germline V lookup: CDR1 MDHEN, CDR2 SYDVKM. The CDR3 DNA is TGTGCCAGCAGTTTAGGCAGGGGCTCTGGAAACACCATATATTTT. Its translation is CASSLGRGSGNTIYF.

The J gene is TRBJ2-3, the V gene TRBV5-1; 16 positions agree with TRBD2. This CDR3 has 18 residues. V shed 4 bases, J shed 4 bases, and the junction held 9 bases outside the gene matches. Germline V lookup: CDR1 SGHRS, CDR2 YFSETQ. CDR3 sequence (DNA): TGCGCCAGCAGCCGGGGGACTAGCGGGAGGGCCGGCGCAGATACGCAGTATTTT. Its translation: CASSRGTSGRAGADTQYF.

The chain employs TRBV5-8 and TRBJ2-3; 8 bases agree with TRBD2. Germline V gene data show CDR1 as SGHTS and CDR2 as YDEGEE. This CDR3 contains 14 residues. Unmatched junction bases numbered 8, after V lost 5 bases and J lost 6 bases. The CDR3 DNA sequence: TGTGCCAGCAGGGAGGCGGGGGGCGTGGATACGCAGTATTTT. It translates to CASREAGGVDTQYF. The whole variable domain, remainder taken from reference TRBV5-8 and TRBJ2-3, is EAGVTQSPTHLIKTRGQQATLRCSPISGHTSVYWYQQALGLGLQFLLWYDEGEERNRGNFPPRFSGRQFPNYSSELNVNALELEDSALYLCASREAGGVDTQYFGPGTRLTVL.

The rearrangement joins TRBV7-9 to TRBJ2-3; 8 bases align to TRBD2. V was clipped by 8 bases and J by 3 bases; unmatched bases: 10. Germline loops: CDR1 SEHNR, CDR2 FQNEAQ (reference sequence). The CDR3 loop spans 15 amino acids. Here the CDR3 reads CASRPTAGGTDTQYF. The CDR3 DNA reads TGTGCCAGCCGCCCAACGGCGGGAGGTACAGATACGCAGTATTTT.

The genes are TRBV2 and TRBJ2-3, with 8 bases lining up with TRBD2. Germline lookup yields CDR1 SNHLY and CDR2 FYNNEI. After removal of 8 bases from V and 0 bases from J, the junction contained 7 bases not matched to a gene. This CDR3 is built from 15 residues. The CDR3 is CASPSGSTSTDTQYF. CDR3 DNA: TGTGCCAGCCCTAGCGGGTCCACGAGCACAGATACGCAGTATTTT.

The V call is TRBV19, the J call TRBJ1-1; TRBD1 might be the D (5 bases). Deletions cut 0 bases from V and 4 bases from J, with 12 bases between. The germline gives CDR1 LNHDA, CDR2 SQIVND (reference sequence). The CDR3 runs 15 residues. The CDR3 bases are TGTGCCAGTAGTATAGATCGGCAGGGAGGCACTGAAGCTTTCTTT. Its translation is CASSIDRQGGTEAFF.

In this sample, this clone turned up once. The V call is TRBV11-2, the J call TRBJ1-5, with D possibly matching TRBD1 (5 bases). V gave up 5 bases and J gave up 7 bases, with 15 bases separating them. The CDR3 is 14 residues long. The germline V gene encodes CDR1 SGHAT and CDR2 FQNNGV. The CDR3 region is CASSGGPGAQPQHF. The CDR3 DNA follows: TGTGCCAGCAGCGGGGGACCGGGAGCCCAGCCCCAGCATTTT.

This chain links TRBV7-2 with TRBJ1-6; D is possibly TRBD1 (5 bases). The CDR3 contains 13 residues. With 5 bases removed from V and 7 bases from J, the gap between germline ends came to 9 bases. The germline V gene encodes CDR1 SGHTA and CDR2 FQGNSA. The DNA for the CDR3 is TGTGCCAGCAGCATCCACAGGAATTCACCCCTCCACTTT. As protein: CASSIHRNSPLHF.

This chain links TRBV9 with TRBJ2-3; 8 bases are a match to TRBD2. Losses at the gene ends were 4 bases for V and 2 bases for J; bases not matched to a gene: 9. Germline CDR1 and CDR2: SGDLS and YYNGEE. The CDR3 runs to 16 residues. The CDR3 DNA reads TGTGCCAGCAGCCCTGCGCAGACTAGCGCCACAGATACGCAGTATTTT. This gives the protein CASSPAQTSATDTQYF.

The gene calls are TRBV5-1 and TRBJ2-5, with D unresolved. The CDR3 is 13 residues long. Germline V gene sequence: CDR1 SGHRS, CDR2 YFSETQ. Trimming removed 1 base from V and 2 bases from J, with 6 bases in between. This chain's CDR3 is CASSLSTQETQYF. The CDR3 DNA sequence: TGCGCCAGCAGCTTGTCCACACAAGAGACCCAGTACTTC. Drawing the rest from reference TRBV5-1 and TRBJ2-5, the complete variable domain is KAGVTQTPRYLIKTRGQQVTLSCSPISGHRSVSWYQQTPGQGLQFLFEYFSETQRNKGNFPGRFSGRQFSNSRSEMNVSTLELGDSALYLCASSLSTQETQYFGPGTRLLVL.

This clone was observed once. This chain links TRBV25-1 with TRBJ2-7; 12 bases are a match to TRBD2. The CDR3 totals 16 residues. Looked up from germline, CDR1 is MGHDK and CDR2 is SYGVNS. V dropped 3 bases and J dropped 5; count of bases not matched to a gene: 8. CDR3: CASSDLAGGTADEQYF. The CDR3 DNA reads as TGTGCCAGCAGTGACCTAGCGGGAGGGACGGCGGACGAGCAGTACTTC.

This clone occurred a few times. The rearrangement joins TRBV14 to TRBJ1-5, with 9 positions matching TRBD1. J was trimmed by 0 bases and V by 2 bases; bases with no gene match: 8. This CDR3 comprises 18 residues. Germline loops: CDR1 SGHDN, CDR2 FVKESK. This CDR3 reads CASSQYETGGTSNQPQHF. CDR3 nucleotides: TGTGCCAGCAGCCAATACGAGACAGGGGGGACTAGCAATCAGCCCCAGCATTTT. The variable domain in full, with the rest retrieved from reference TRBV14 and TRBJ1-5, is EAGVTQFPSHSVIEKGQTVTLRCDPISGHDNLYWYRRVMGKEIKFLLHFVKESKQDESGMPNNRFLAERTGGTYSTLKVQPAELEDSGVYFCASSQYETGGTSNQPQHFGDGTRLSIL.

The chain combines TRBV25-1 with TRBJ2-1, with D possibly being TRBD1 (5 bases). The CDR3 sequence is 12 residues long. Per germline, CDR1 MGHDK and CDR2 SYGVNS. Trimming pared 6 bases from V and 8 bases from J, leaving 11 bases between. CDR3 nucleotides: TGTGCCAGCAGCCCACCAGGGTATGAGCAGTTCTTC. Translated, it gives CASSPPGYEQFF.

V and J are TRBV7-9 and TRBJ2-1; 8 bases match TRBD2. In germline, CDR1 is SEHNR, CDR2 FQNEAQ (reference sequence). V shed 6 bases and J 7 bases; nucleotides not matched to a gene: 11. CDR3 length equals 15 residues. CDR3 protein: CASSSGTRGLNEQFF. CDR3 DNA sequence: TGTGCCAGCAGTTCCGGGACTAGGGGCTTGAATGAGCAGTTCTTC.